A selection of T cell receptor beta chains follows, all from one sample in a study of blood T cell repertoires in COVID-19. Sequencing was performed with immunoSEQ multiplex PCR; in TCRdb, only in-frame clones are kept and a portion is missing. Seen here are fewer than 350,000 clones, about 82% observed once, and the top ten hold 6% to 9%. The specimen was peripheral blood. Every receptor here comes from a human donor in a cohort sampled during active COVID-19. Both conserved end residues are part of each CDR3. D genes are given only for firm matches. Size tells how often a clone was seen (once, few, many) or the class of an expanded clone, and some rows leave it out.

J | size | V | D | DNA | CDR3
TRBJ2-1 | - | TRBV25-1 | TRBD2 | TGTGCCAGCAGTGATCCGGGGGGGCCGTTCAATGAGCAGTTCTTC | CASSDPGGPFNEQFF
TRBJ2-7 | - | TRBV10-3 | TRBD1 | TGTGCCATCAGTCCGGGACAGGGGAACTACGAGCAGTACTTC | CAISPGQGNYEQYF
TRBJ2-3 | - | TRBV10-3 | - | TGTGCCATCAGTGACACCGGGGGGCATACGCAGTATTTT | CAISDTGGHTQYF
TRBJ2-1 | - | TRBV19 | - | TGTGCCAGTAGTGATTTTAAGCCCGAGCAGTTCTTC | CASSDFKPEQFF
TRBJ1-5 | few | TRBV24-1 | - | TGTGCCACCAGTGATGGGGCTGACAGCGATAGCAATCAGCCCCAGCATTTT | CATSDGADSDSNQPQHF
TRBJ2-1 | - | TRBV7-3 | TRBD2 | TGTGCCAGCAGCCCGGGGACTAGCGGATACAATGAGCAGTTCTTC | CASSPGTSGYNEQFF
TRBJ2-1 | once | TRBV2 | TRBD1 | TGTGCCAAGTCGGACAGGGCTAATGAGCAGTTCTTC | CAKSDRANEQFF
TRBJ2-7 | once | TRBV11-1 | TRBD1 | TGTGCCAGCAGCTCCCCGGGACAGGGCTACGAGCAGTACTTC | CASSSPGQGYEQYF
TRBJ1-1 | - | TRBV7-3 | - | TGTGCCAGCAGCTTACTGGCTAACACTGAAGCTTTCTTT | CASSLLANTEAFF
TRBJ1-1 | - | TRBV23-1 | - | TGCGCCAGCAGCCTAGGTACAGGGAGAAAGGGCACTGAAGCTTTCTTT | CASSLGTGRKGTEAFF
TRBJ1-1 | many | TRBV2 | TRBD1 | TGTGCCAGCATGCGACAGGGTCACACTGAAGCTTTCTTT | CASMRQGHTEAFF
TRBJ1-2 | - | TRBV19 | TRBD1 | TGTGCCAGTAGTCCCCCCAGGGACAGACAGAACTATGGCTACACCTTC | CASSPPRDRQNYGYTF
TRBJ1-2 | - | TRBV9 | - | TGTGCCAGCAGGGCCATTTTAGGACAGCAATCAGCTAACTATGGCTACACCTTC | CASRAILGQQSANYGYTF
TRBJ1-4 | once | TRBV6-2/TRBV6-3 | - | TGTGCCAGCAGTTACACAGGGCGAACATTGAATGAAAAACTGTTTTTT | CASSYTGRTLNEKLFF
TRBJ1-6 | - | TRBV6-5 | TRBD1 | TGTGCCGGGGAGGACAGGGGATATTCACCCCTCCACTTT | CAGEDRGYSPLHF
TRBJ1-2 | - | TRBV6-5 | TRBD1 | TGTGCCACTTCGACAGGGTCCTATGGCTACACCTTC | CATSTGSYGYTF
TRBJ2-1 | - | TRBV5-8 | - | TGTGCCAGCAGGATGAGGGTGTTCTCCTACAATGAGCAGTTCTTC | CASRMRVFSYNEQFF
TRBJ1-1 | - | TRBV7-2 | - | TGTGCCAGCAGCTTATACAGGGAATACAATATTGAAGCTTTCTTT | CASSLYREYNIEAFF
TRBJ1-6 | - | TRBV11-2 | - | TGTGCCAGCAGCTTAGTCCGGAGCTCCTATAATTCACCCCTCCACTTT | CASSLVRSSYNSPLHF
TRBJ2-1 | - | TRBV30 | - | TGTGCCTGGAGTGTACTGGAGCACGCCGCCGTTGAGCAGTTCTTC | CAWSVLEHAAVEQFF
TRBJ2-7 | - | TRBV10-2 | - | TGCGCCAGCCTGAGGGAGCCATCCCCAGAGCAGTACTTC | CASLREPSPEQYF
TRBJ1-6 | once | TRBV24-1 | TRBD1 | TGTGCCACCAGTGATCCCCGTTCCAGGGGGCCGGGTTCACCCCTCCACTTT | CATSDPRSRGPGSPLHF
TRBJ1-2 | once | TRBV19 | - | TGTGCCAGTAGTGCAATGACAGGACATACGTTTGGCTACACCTTC | CASSAMTGHTFGYTF
TRBJ1-2 | - | TRBV12-3/TRBV12-4 | - | TGTGCCAGCAGTTTTGGGGAGGGCGGCTACACCTTC | CASSFGEGGYTF
TRBJ2-3 | - | TRBV10-3 | TRBD2 | TGTGCCATCAGTGAGTCGGGGGGGGGCACAGATACGCAGTATTTT | CAISESGGGTDTQYF
TRBJ2-7 | - | TRBV5-4 | - | TGTGCCAGCAGCTATCGGGGAGCTACCTACGAGCAGTACTTC | CASSYRGATYEQYF
TRBJ1-4 | - | TRBV4-2 | TRBD1 | TGTGCCAGCAGCTTTGGGACAGGGAGGGAGGAACTGTTTTTT | CASSFGTGREELFF
TRBJ1-2 | - | TRBV11-1 | - | TGTGCCAGCAGCCGTTACGGACAGAACTATGGCTACACCTTC | CASSRYGQNYGYTF
TRBJ2-3 | - | TRBV7-2 | - | TGTGCCAGCAGCCAGGACTATCTTAGCACAGATACGCAGTATTTT | CASSQDYLSTDTQYF
TRBJ2-2 | - | TRBV6-2/TRBV6-3 | - | TGTGCCAGCAGTCTCCGGGGGTACACCGGGGAGCTGTTTTTT | CASSLRGYTGELFF
TRBJ2-5 | - | TRBV6-2/TRBV6-3 | - | TGTGCCAGCAGTTCCGGGGAGACCCAGTACTTC | CASSSGETQYF
TRBJ1-5 | few | TRBV10-2 | - | TGCGCCAGCAGCCTATCGGGGAATCAGCCCCAGCATTTT | CASSLSGNQPQHF
TRBJ2-7 | - | TRBV5-6 | TRBD1 | TGTGCCAGCAGCTTGGTAAGGACAGGGCTCGTCGAGCAGTACTTC | CASSLVRTGLVEQYF
TRBJ1-5 | - | TRBV6-1 | - | TGTGCCAGCAGTGAAATCTTGCGGGCGGGTGGTCAGCCCCAGCATTTT | CASSEILRAGGQPQHF
TRBJ2-3 | - | TRBV11-3 | - | TGTGCCAGCAGCTTAGGCAGTGCGGCAGATACGCAGTATTTT | CASSLGSAADTQYF
TRBJ1-1 | - | TRBV29-1 | TRBD1 | TGCAGCTACGGACAGGGGAACACTGAAGCTTTCTTT | CSYGQGNTEAFF
TRBJ2-3 | - | TRBV5-6 | TRBD1 | TGTGCCAGCAGCTTTCCGGACAGGAGGACAGATACGCAGTATTTT | CASSFPDRRTDTQYF
TRBJ2-7 | - | TRBV10-3 | TRBD2 | TGTGCCATCAGTGCCACGGGAGGGGACTACGAGCAGTACTTC | CAISATGGDYEQYF
TRBJ1-2 | - | TRBV3-1/TRBV3-2 | - | TGTGCCAGCAGCCAAGCCCTCCAGGGCCATGGCTACACCTTC | CASSQALQGHGYTF
TRBJ1-1 | - | TRBV11-2 | - | TGTGCCAGCAGCAAACAGGGCTACATGAACACTGAAGCTTTCTTT | CASSKQGYMNTEAFF
TRBJ1-1 | once | TRBV24-1 | - | TGTGCCACCAGTGACACGGGGAACACTGAAGCTTTCTTT | CATSDTGNTEAFF